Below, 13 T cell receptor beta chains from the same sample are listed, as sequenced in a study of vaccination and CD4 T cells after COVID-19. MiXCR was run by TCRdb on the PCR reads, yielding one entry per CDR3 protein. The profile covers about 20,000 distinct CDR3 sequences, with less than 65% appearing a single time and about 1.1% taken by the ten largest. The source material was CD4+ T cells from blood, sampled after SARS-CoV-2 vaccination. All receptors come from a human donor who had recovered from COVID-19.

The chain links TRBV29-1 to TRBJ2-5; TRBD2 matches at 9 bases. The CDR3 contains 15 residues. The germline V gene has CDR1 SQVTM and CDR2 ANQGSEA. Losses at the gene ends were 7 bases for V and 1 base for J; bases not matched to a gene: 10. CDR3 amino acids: CSARGASGAQETQYF. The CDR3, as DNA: TGCAGCGCTCGGGGGGCTAGCGGGGCCCAAGAGACCCAGTACTTC.

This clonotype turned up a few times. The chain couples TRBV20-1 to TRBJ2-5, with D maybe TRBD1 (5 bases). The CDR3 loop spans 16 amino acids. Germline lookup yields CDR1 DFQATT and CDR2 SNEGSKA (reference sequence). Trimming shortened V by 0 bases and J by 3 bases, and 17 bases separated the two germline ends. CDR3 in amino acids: CSARDPTGAPEETQYF. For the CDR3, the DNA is TGCAGTGCTAGAGATCCTACAGGAGCCCCCGAAGAGACCCAGTACTTC.

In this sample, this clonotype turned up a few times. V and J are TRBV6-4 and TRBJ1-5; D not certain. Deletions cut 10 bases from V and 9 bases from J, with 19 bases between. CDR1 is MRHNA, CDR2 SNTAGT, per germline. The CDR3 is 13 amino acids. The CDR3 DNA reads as TGTGCCAACCACCCGGGCCCCGACGGGCCCCAGCATTTT. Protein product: CANHPGPDGPQHF.

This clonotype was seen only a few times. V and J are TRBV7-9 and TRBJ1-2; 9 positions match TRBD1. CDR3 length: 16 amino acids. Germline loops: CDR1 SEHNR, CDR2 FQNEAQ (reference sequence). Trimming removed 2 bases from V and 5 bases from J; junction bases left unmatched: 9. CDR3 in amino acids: CASSLRDGTGSYGYTF. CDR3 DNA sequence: TGTGCCAGCAGCTTACGTGATGGGACAGGGAGTTATGGCTACACCTTC.

The CDR3 loop reads CSARGIYEQYF. DNA of the CDR3: TGCAGTGCTAGAGGGATATACGAGCAGTACTTC. J is TRBJ2-7 and V is TRBV20-1; D call uncertain. Germline values: CDR1 DFQATT, CDR2 SNEGSKA (reference sequence). Deletions cut 1 base from V and 4 bases from J, with 5 bases between. This CDR3 is 11 amino acids long.

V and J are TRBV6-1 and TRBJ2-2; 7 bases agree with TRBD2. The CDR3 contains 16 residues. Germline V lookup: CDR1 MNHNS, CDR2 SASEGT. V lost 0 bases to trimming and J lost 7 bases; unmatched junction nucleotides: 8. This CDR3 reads CASSEAGGLRFGELFF. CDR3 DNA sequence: TGTGCCAGCAGTGAAGCGGGAGGGTTGAGGTTCGGGGAGCTGTTTTTT.

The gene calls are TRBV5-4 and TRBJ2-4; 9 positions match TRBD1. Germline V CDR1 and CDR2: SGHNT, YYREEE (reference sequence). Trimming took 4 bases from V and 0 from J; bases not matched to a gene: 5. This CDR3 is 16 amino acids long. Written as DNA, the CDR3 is TGTGCCAGCAGCCCCGGGACAGGGTTAGCCAAAAACATTCAGTACTTC. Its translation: CASSPGTGLAKNIQYF. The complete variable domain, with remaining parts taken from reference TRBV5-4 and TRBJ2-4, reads ETGVTQSPTHLIKTRGQQVTLRCSSQSGHNTVSWYQQALGQGPQFIFQYYREEENGRGNFPPRFSGLQFPNYSSELNVNALELDDSALYLCASSPGTGLAKNIQYFGAGTRLSVL.

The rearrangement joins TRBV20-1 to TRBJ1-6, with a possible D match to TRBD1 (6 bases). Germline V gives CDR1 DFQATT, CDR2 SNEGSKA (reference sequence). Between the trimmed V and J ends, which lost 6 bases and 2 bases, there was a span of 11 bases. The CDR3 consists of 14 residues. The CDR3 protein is CSASDRTYNSPLHF. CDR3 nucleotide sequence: TGCAGTGCGAGCGACAGGACCTATAATTCACCCCTCCACTTT.

The CDR3 region has the DNA TGTGCCATCGCCCTAGGACCGTCCTACGAGCAGTACTTC. This codes for CAIALGPSYEQYF. The chain is built from TRBV10-3 and TRBJ2-7; D is unclear. CDR3 size: 13 residues. The V end was cut by 8 bases, the J end by 1 base, with 12 bases between. The germline gives CDR1 ENHRY, CDR2 SYGVKD.

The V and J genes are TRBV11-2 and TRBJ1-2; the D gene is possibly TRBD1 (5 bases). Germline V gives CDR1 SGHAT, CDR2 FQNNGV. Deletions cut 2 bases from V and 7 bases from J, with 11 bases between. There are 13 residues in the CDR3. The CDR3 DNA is TGTGCCAGCAGCTTAATAGCAGGGTTTGGCTACACCTTC. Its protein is CASSLIAGFGYTF.

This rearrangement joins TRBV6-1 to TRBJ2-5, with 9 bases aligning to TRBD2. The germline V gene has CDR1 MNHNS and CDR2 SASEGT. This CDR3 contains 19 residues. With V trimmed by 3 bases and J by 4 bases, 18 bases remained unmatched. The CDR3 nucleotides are TGTGCCAGCAGTGACTCCATTCCCTTTGGCGGGAGGGCCAGAGAGACCCAGTACTTC. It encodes CASSDSIPFGGRARETQYF.

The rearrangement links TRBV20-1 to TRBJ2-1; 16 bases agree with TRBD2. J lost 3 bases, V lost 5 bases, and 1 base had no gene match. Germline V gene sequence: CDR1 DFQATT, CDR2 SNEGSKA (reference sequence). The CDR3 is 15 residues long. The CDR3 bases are TGCAGTGCTGGGACTAGCGGGAGGGTCTACAATGAGCAGTTCTTC. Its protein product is CSAGTSGRVYNEQFF.

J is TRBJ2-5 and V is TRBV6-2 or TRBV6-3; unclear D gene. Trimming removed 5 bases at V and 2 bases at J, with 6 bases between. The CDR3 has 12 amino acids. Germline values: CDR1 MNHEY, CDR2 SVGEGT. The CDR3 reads CASSRQQETQYF. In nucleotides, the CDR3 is TGTGCCAGCAGTCGTCAACAAGAGACCCAGTACTTC.